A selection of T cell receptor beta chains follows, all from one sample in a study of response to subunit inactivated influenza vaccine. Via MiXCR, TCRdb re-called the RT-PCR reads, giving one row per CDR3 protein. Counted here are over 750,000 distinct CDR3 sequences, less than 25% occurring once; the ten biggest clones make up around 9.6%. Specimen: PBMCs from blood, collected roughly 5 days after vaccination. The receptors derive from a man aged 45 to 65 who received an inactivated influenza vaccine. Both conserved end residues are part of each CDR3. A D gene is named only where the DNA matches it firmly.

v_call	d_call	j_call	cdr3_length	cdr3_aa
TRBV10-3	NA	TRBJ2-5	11	CAIRAQETQYF
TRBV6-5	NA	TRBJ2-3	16	CASSYVGVPSPDTQYF
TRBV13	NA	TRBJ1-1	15	CASSTKEGDKRGRFF
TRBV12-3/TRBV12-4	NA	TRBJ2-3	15	CASSLINRETDTQYF
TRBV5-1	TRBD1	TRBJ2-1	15	CASSYSGTGIYEQFF
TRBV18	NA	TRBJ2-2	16	CASSPAFAANTGELFF
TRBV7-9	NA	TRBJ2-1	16	CASSLAPPVPYNEQFF
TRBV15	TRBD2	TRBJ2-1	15	CATSRGLAGDDEQFF
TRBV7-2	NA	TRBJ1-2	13	CASSSTINYGYTF
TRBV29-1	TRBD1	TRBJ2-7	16	CSVVDRGRIGVHEQYF
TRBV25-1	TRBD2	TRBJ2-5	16	CASSDPLGGKGETQYF
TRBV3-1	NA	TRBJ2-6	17	CARTRGALLSGANVLTF
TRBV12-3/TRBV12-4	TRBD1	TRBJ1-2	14	CASSLGDSYYGYTF
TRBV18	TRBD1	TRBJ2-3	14	CASSLRQGQDTQYF
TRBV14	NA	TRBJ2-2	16	CASSPATGTNTGELFF
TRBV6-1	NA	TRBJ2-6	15	CASSVRHSGANVLTF
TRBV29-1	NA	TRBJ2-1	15	CSVADARVSYNEQFF
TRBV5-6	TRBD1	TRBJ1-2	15	CASSLKTGGSYGYTF
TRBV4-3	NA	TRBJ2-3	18	CASSQDPLRAGRSDTQYF
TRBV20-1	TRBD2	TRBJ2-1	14	CSASATSGQNEQFF
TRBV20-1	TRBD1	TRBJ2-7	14	CSARSRTGIDEQYF
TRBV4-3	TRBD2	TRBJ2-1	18	CASSQEPTLAGGHNEQFF
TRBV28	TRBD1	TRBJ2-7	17	CASSRGQGATFTYEQYF
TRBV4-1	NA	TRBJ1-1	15	CASSQDHPRSTEAFF
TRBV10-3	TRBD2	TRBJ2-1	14	CAISESGGPNEQFF
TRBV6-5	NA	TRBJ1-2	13	CASSYGTASGYTF
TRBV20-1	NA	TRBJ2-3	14	CSARDIPPGDTQYF
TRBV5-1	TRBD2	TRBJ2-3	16	CASSSGTSGKVDTQYF
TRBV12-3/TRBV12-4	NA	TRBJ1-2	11	CASSGGYGYTF
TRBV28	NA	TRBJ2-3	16	CASSFSWGGGTDTQYF
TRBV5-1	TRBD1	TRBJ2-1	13	CASSWGQGNEQFF
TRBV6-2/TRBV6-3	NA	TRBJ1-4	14	CASSPGIPREKLFF
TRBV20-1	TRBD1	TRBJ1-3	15	CSAEDRFYSGNTIYF
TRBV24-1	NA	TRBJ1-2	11	CATSAGNGYTF
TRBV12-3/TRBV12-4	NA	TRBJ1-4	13	CASSLLVNEKLFF
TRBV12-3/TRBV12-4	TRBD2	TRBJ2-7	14	CASSLAGGLFEQYF
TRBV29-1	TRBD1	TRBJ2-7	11	CSVGTGYEQYF
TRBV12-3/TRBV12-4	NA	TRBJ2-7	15	CASSLARFRGYEQYF
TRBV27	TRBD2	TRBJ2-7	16	CASSRIGGSGSYEQYF
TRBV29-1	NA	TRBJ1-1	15	CSVNLPFGADTEAFF
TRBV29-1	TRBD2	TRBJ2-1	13	CSVGAGGYNEQFF
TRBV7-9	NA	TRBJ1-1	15	CASSLELARSTEAFF
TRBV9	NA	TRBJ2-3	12	CASSVIGDTQYF
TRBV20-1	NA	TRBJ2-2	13	CSAPEFGTGELFF
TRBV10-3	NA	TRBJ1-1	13	CAISLGENTEAFF
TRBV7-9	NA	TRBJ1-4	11	CASSSHEKLFF
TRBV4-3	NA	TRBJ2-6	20	CASSQDLIFYQGSGANVLTF
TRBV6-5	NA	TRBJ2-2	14	CASSLTQGWGELFF
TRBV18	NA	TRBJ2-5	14	CASSPQRAKETQYF
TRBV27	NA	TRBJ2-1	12	CASGTSYNEQFF
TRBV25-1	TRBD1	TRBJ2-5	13	CASSAGTGSTQYF
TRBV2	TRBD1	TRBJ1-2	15	CASSTGTGESYGYTF
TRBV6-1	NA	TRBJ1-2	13	CASSEADSYGYTF
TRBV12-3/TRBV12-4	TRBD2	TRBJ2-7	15	CASSSRLARSYEQYF
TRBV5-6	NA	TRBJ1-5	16	CASSWGGALSNQPQHF
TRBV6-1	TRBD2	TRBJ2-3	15	CASSLGLAGVNTQYF
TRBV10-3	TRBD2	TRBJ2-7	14	CAISAGTSEYEQYF